This entry lists 9 T cell receptor beta chains sequenced from one sample in a study of T-cell memory formation after mild COVID-19. TCRdb recomputed calls from the 5' RACE reads with MiXCR, one row per CDR3 protein. The sample shows fewer than 50,000 distinct CDR3 sequences, 12% of them seen only once. The specimen was PBMCs or a T cell subset sorted from them (not recorded which). The receptors shown here come from a man younger than 30 who had mild COVID-19 (a few samples of this study predate the infection). Cell type and time point are not known.

In this sample, this clonotype turned up a few times. The chain employs TRBV5-1 and TRBJ2-7; a weak D match, TRBD2 (6 bases). The CDR3 runs to 19 residues. The ends were cut back, 4 bases at V and 0 bases at J, with 26 bases in the middle. Looked up from germline, CDR1 is SGHRS and CDR2 is YFSETQ. CDR3 protein: CASSLGTPNNPPVSYEQYF. In nucleotides, the CDR3 is TGCGCCAGCAGCCTCGGGACTCCCAATAACCCACCCGTCTCCTACGAGCAGTACTTC.

This clonotype was seen more than once but under ten times. J is TRBJ2-5 and V is TRBV7-2, with a weak D call TRBD1 (5 bases). V was cut by 5 bases and J by 7 bases, with 11 bases left in between. The CDR3 loop spans 12 amino acids. Germline CDR1 is SGHTA and CDR2 is FQGNSA. The CDR3 sequence: CASSRQGATQYF. CDR3 coding DNA: TGTGCCAGCAGCCGCCAAGGGGCGACCCAGTACTTC.

This clonotype has a handful of counts. V is TRBV27 and J is TRBJ2-1; D tentatively fits TRBD1 or TRBD2 (5 bases each). CDR1 is MNHEY and CDR2 is SMNVEV in the germline V gene (reference sequence). This CDR3 comprises 16 residues. V was pared by 5 bases and J by 2 bases, with 16 bases between. CDR3 bases: TGTGCCAGCAGTGGGGCGGGTGGAAGTGCCTACAATGAGCAGTTCTTC. This codes for CASSGAGGSAYNEQFF.

V gene TRBV25-1 combines with J gene TRBJ2-1; D unclear. The J call is in doubt because the DNA end fits TRBJ2-5 better. The CDR3 runs 15 residues. Per germline, CDR1 MGHDK and CDR2 SYGVNS. CDR3 sequence: CASSVGLQLQETQYF. For the CDR3, the DNA is TGTGCCAGCAGTGTAGGTTTACAGCTCCAAGAGACCCAGTACTTC.

The chain has TRBV5-1 and TRBJ2-3; D is unresolved. This CDR3 spans 17 amino acids. Germline-derived CDR1 and CDR2 are SGHRS and YFSETQ. Trimming took off 0 bases at V and 1 base at J, with 15 bases between the two ends. The CDR3 DNA is TGCGCCAGCAGCTTGGCCCAGCCGCACCGACGCACAGATACGCAGTATTTT. Amino acid sequence: CASSLAQPHRRTDTQYF.

Comment on this clonotype: The junction departs from germline at one end; a sequencing error may be responsible. J is TRBJ2-4 and V is TRBV11-2; D is uncertain. The CDR3 length is 15 residues. Germline V lookup: CDR1 SGHAT, CDR2 FQNNGV. CDR3 in amino acids: CDSSSIPGAKNIQYF. The CDR3 DNA sequence: TGTGACAGCAGCTCCATCCCGGGCGCCAAAAACATTCAGTACTTC.

This clonotype was found a few times. The rearrangement uses TRBV28 and TRBJ2-5; D unresolved. V was shortened by 3 bases and J by 5 bases, with 10 bases between the two germline ends. The CDR3 is made up of 13 amino acids. Germline-derived CDR1 and CDR2 are MDHEN and SYDVKM. The CDR3 protein is CASSLNRRETQYF. The CDR3 nucleotides read TGTGCCAGCAGTTTGAATAGGCGGGAGACCCAGTACTTC.

This clonotype was counted at least ten times. The V and J genes are TRBV7-4 and TRBJ2-7, with D hard to call. Trimming removed 5 bases from V and 3 bases from J, with 5 bases in between. Germline V gene lookup returns CDR1 SGHVT and CDR2 SQSDAQ. CDR3 length equals 11 residues. The CDR3 loop reads CASSLNYEQYV. The CDR3 nucleotides read TGTGCCAGCAGCCTTAACTACGAGCAGTACGTC.

This clonotype was observed a handful of times. The chain links TRBV7-2 to TRBJ2-5; 8 nucleotides agree with TRBD2. In germline, CDR1 is SGHTA, CDR2 FQGNSA. J lost 4 bases, V lost 8 bases, and 12 bases had no gene match. The CDR3 is made up of 15 amino acids. The CDR3 region is CASAPGLALRETQYF. CDR3 nucleotide sequence: TGTGCCAGCGCCCCCGGACTAGCCCTTCGAGAGACCCAGTACTTC.